The 10 T cell receptor beta chains in this list originate from one sample, sequenced in a study of T cells in Graves' hyperthyroidism and ophthalmopathy. The investigators amplified TCR beta CDR3 regions from RNA transcripts. HTBI primers drove first-round RT-PCR of the TCR CDR3. In TCRdb, the multiplex PCR reads were re-called with MiXCR into one record per CDR3 protein. The sample has tens of thousands of distinct CDR3 sequences; roughly 50% are singletons. Sequenced input: peripheral blood or thyroid tissue (not recorded which). The receptors here all came from a woman in her forties or fifties with Graves' hyperthyroidism.

Points on this clonotype: The junction departs from germline at one end; a sequencing error may be responsible. The chain joins TRBV20-1 to TRBJ1-5; a weak D match, TRBD1 (6 bases). There are 18 residues in the CDR3. Germline CDR1 DFQATT, CDR2 SNEGSKA (reference sequence). CDR3 sequence: CSARPSLGRGGSNLPQHF. The CDR3 nucleotides are TGCAGTGCTAGACCCTCCCTTGGAAGGGGGGGTAGCAATCTGCCCCAGCATTTT.

The chain employs TRBV10-3 and TRBJ2-7, with 13 nucleotides matching TRBD2. Per germline, CDR1 ENHRY and CDR2 SYGVKD. The CDR3 runs to 18 residues. Losses at the gene ends were 3 bases for V and 2 bases for J; bases not matched to a gene: 10. Written as DNA, the CDR3 is TGTGCCATCAGTGACCAGGGGACTAGCGGGATTCCCCCCTACGAGCAGTACTTC. Amino acids: CAISDQGTSGIPPYEQYF.

This clonotype occurred many times. The chain combines TRBV6-1 with TRBJ2-6, with TRBD1 matching 8 bases. The CDR3 totals 19 residues. Trimming cost V 2 bases and J 2 bases; bases outside gene matches: 11. CDR1 is MNHNS and CDR2 is SASEGT in the germline V gene. For the CDR3, the DNA is TGTGCCAGCAGTGAAATGCCTGGGACAGGCCGGGCTGGGGCCAACGTCCTGACTTTC. Protein product: CASSEMPGTGRAGANVLTF.

There are many counts of this clonotype. The chain carries TRBV5-6 and TRBJ1-2; TRBD1 matches at 7 bases. J was trimmed by 8 bases and V by 0 bases; bases with no gene match: 19. This CDR3 is built from 18 residues. Germline assignment: CDR1 SGHDT and CDR2 YYEEEE. The CDR3 is CASSLAPIPLGQAEGYTF. CDR3 coding DNA: TGTGCCAGCAGCTTGGCTCCCATCCCACTCGGACAGGCGGAGGGCTACACCTTC.

This clonotype appeared many times. The chain couples TRBV9 to TRBJ2-6, with D perhaps TRBD1 or TRBD2 (5 bases each). V lost 4 bases and J 0 bases, leaving 8 bases between the germline ends. This CDR3 is 15 amino acids long. Germline CDR1 is SGDLS and CDR2 is YYNGEE. This CDR3 is CASSLGDSGANVLTF. The DNA for the CDR3 is TGTGCCAGCAGCCTGGGGGACTCTGGGGCCAACGTCCTGACTTTC.

V is TRBV24-1 and J is TRBJ1-6, with D possibly being TRBD1 (5 bases). This CDR3 has 18 residues. V lost 5 bases and J 0 bases, leaving 16 bases between the germline ends. Per germline, CDR1 KGHDR and CDR2 SFDVKD. The CDR3 nucleotides are TGTGCCACCAGTGCTAGAGGCGACAGAAGCTCCTATAATTCACCCCTCCACTTT. This translates into CATSARGDRSSYNSPLHF.

The chain employs TRBV7-2 and TRBJ1-1; 8 bases match TRBD1. Germline V gives CDR1 SGHTA, CDR2 FQGNSA. With V trimmed by 4 bases and J by 0 bases, 10 bases remained unmatched. This CDR3 has 17 amino acids. The CDR3 spells CASSSAGTGKMNTEAFF. The DNA of the CDR3 is TGTGCCAGCAGCTCGGCCGGGACAGGTAAAATGAACACTGAAGCTTTCTTT.

The rearrangement links TRBV6-5 to TRBJ1-4; D may be TRBD1 (6 bases). CDR3 length: 14 residues. Trimming took off 7 bases at V and 11 bases at J, with 20 bases between the two ends. Germline V CDR1 and CDR2: MNHEY, SVGAGI. Written as DNA, the CDR3 is TGTGCCAGCACCTACGGGGCAGGGGCTGAGAAACTGTTTTTT. Encoded protein: CASTYGAGAEKLFF.

The chain is built from TRBV20-1 and TRBJ1-6; D is perhaps TRBD2 (5 bases). The J call may be wrong; the DNA end is better matched by TRBJ2-5. In germline, CDR1 is DFQATT, CDR2 SNEGSKA (reference sequence). The CDR3 spans 12 residues. The CDR3 loop reads CSARVPGETQYF. The CDR3 region has the DNA TGCAGTGCGCGGGTGCCTGGAGAGACCCAGTACTTC.

The chain couples TRBV20-1 to TRBJ2-7; 13 positions match TRBD2. V was pared by 4 bases and J by 0 bases, with 3 bases of the junction left unmatched. CDR1 and CDR2 from the germline V gene are DFQATT and SNEGSKA (reference sequence). The CDR3 length is 15 residues. CDR3 coding DNA: TGCAGTGCTACTGGGACTAGCGGGAACTCCTACGAGCAGTACTTC. Its protein is CSATGTSGNSYEQYF.